This T cell receptor (beta chain) was obtained from a study of cytomegalovirus exposure and HLA in healthy donors. Vbeta (60) and Jbeta (13) primers were used in the PCR. Sequenced by immunoSEQ multiplex PCR; TCRdb stores in-frame clones only, minus some. The sample consists of hundreds of thousands of clones, about four fifths of them appearing once. This CDR3 has 13 amino acids. Trimming stripped 6 bases from V and 9 bases from J, with 17 bases between. Germline V CDR1 and CDR2: MNHEY, SMNVEV (reference sequence). Findings of the study overall: By HLA locus, TCR association rates varied in a later analysis, with DRB1 showing the most and HLA-C the fewest. Cytomegalovirus association was listed for 170 or so TCR beta chains.

Concerning this clone itself: As yet, its antigen is unknown. The same CDR3 is also encoded by other DNA sequences in this sample.

The genes are TRBV27 and TRBJ1-1; no clear D. The TCR comes from a man under 40 in good health and CMV-seronegative. The sequenced material came from PBMCs. This CDR3 reads CASSPGSRGKAFF. The CDR3 region has the DNA TGTGCCAGCAGCCCCGGTAGTCGCGGTAAAGCTTTCTTT.